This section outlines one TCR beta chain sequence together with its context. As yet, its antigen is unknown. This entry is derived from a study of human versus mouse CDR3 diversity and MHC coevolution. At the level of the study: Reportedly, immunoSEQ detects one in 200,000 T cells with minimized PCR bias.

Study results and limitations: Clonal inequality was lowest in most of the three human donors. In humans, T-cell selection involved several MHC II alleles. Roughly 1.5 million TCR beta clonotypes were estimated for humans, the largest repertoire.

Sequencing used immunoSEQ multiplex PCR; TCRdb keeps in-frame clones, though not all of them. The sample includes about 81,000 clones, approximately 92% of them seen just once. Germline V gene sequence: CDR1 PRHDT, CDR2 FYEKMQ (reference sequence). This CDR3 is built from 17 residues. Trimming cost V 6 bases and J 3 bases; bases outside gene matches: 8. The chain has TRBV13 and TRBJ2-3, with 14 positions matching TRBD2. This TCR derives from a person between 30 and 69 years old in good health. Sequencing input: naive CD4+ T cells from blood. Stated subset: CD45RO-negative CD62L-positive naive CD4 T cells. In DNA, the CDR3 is TGTGCCAGCAGTTTCTCGGGACTAGCGGGAGTAACAGATACGCAGTATTTT. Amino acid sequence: CASSFSGLAGVTDTQYF.